This TCR beta chain is from a study of T-cell reconstitution after alpha-beta-depleted transplantation in children. Study-level results: By one year post-transplant, T-cell counts and diversity largely arose from T cells that were newly produced. Expanded graft clones numbering several hundred reportedly gave rise to alpha-beta T cells about two months after transplant.

A remark on this clonotype: Antigen specificity is unknown.

Unique molecular identifiers tagged the TCRbeta library. MiXCR was run by TCRdb on the PCR reads, yielding one entry per CDR3 protein. The table shows some 460,000 distinct CDR3 sequences, with roughly 15% occurring only once. V was pared by 4 bases and J by 4 bases, with 14 bases between. Per germline, CDR1 SGHDT and CDR2 YYEEEE. The CDR3 consists of 14 residues. The specimen was PBMCs, mostly from graft donor cells, collected 360 days after TCRalphabeta/CD19-depleted stem cell transplant. The TCR comes from a boy less than two years old who had a stem cell transplant for Wiskott-Aldrich syndrome, so the T cells may come from the graft donor. V is TRBV5-6 and J is TRBJ1-2; D not resolved. The CDR3 nucleotides are TGTGCCAGCAGCCCGGGCCCTGGGGTCTATGGCTACACCTTC. Translation: CASSPGPGVYGYTF.